The rows below give T cell receptor beta chains drawn from one sample of a study of blood T cells in healthy people across ages. TCRdb itself ran the 5' RACE reads through MiXCR, one entry per CDR3 protein. The table has over 1,500,000 distinct CDR3 sequences, 49% seen once; the top ten hold roughly 2%. The sequencing input was blood. Source of these receptors: a woman in her forties in good health. Each CDR3 is given with its conserved first and last residue. The D gene is left open where the match is weak. Size values are once, few and many counts, or a class for expanded clones, and some rows have none.

.,TRBJ2-1,.,TRBV3-1,CASRLGGRQQFF,TGTGCCAGCAGGCTGGGGGGGCGGCAGCAGTTCTTC
TRBD1,TRBJ1-2,few,TRBV2,CASRVGTANYGYTF,TGTGCCAGCAGGGTCGGGACAGCTAACTATGGCTACACCTTC
.,TRBJ2-5,.,TRBV19,CASSMSGRSFQETQYF,TGTGCCAGTAGTATGTCGGGACGGAGCTTTCAAGAGACCCAGTACTTC
.,TRBJ1-2,once,TRBV7-9,CASSLGPDRYGYTF,TGTGCCAGCAGCTTAGGGCCGGACCGGTATGGCTACACCTTC
.,TRBJ1-2,few,TRBV27,CASSQRGREGGYTF,TGTGCCAGCAGCCAGAGGGGCAGGGAAGGTGGCTACACCTTC
.,TRBJ2-1,.,TRBV10-3,CAISEGDTSSYNEQFF,TGTGCCATCAGTGAGGGGGACACAAGCTCCTACAATGAGCAGTTCTTC
.,TRBJ1-5,.,TRBV15,CATSRLTEARNQPQHF,TGTGCCACCAGCAGGCTGACGGAGGCCCGGAATCAGCCCCAGCATTTT
.,TRBJ2-3,.,TRBV7-2,CASSTRGGEDTQYF,TGTGCCAGCAGCACCAGAGGGGGGGAAGATACGCAGTATTTT
TRBD1,TRBJ2-1,.,TRBV5-5,CASSWRQGGSYNEQFF,TGTGCCAGCAGCTGGCGACAGGGGGGATCCTACAATGAGCAGTTCTTC
TRBD1,TRBJ1-1,once,TRBV20-1,CSAPRTGETEAFF,TGCAGTGCCCCGCGGACAGGGGAGACTGAAGCTTTCTTT
.,TRBJ1-6,few,TRBV7-2,CASSLEGGRGSPLHF,TGTGCCAGCAGCTTGGAGGGGGGTAGGGGTTCACCCCTCCACTTT
.,TRBJ2-1,.,TRBV20-1,CSARSLPSYNEQFF,TGCAGTGCTAGGAGTCTCCCTTCCTACAATGAGCAGTTCTTC
TRBD2,TRBJ2-1,few,TRBV7-2,CASSPRGGPYNEQFF,TGTGCCAGCAGCCCCCGGGGGGGCCCATACAATGAGCAGTTCTTC
.,TRBJ1-6,.,TRBV4-3,CASSQETGSYNSPLHF,TGCGCCAGCAGCCAAGAGACCGGGAGTTATAATTCACCCCTCCACTTT
TRBD1,TRBJ2-3,.,TRBV7-8,CASRTRQGSADTQYF,TGTGCCAGCAGAACGAGACAGGGGAGCGCAGATACGCAGTATTTT
TRBD2,TRBJ2-3,.,TRBV5-1,CASSQSLRTSGIDTQYF,TGCGCCAGCAGCCAGTCCCTCCGGACTAGCGGGATAGATACGCAGTATTTT
TRBD2,TRBJ2-7,.,TRBV20-1,CSARGGGAGGLSYNEQYF,TGCAGTGCTAGAGGAGGTGGAGCGGGGGGCCTCTCCTACAATGAGCAGTACTTC
.,TRBJ2-7,many,TRBV18,CASSIAPGLRTEEQYF,TGTGCCAGCTCAATTGCTCCCGGGCTAAGGACGGAGGAGCAGTACTTC
.,TRBJ2-7,.,TRBV29-1,CSVVNRVGEQYF,TGCAGCGTTGTGAACAGGGTAGGCGAGCAGTACTTC
.,TRBJ2-5,.,TRBV28,CASSFHPTRGETQYF,TGTGCCAGCAGTTTCCACCCTACCAGAGGAGAGACCCAGTACTTC
TRBD1,TRBJ2-7,.,TRBV5-1,CASHSGTGTYEQYF,TGCGCCAGTCACTCCGGGACAGGGACATACGAGCAGTACTTC
.,TRBJ2-7,.,TRBV29-1,CSAFGMEGEYEQYF,TGCAGCGCCTTTGGGATGGAGGGGGAATACGAGCAGTACTTC
.,TRBJ1-4,.,TRBV25-1,CASSEWGLGEKLFF,TGTGCCAGCAGTGAATGGGGCCTGGGTGAAAAACTGTTTTTT
TRBD1,TRBJ2-7,.,TRBV29-1,CNVGTGVDYEQYF,TGCAACGTTGGGACAGGGGTCGACTACGAGCAGTACTTC
.,TRBJ1-1,.,TRBV12-3/TRBV12-4,CASSFRGQRANTEAFF,TGTGCCAGCAGTTTCAGAGGACAGAGAGCGAACACTGAAGCTTTCTTT
.,TRBJ1-2,.,TRBV7-2,CASSFTRTANYGYTF,TGTGCCAGCAGCTTCACCAGGACAGCAAACTATGGCTACACCTTC
TRBD2,TRBJ2-1,.,TRBV12-3/TRBV12-4,CASSVPWGGSSYNEQFF,TGTGCCAGCAGCGTTCCCTGGGGGGGGAGCTCCTACAATGAGCAGTTCTTC
.,TRBJ2-3,many,TRBV5-1,CASSPDPTDTQYF,TGCGCCAGCAGCCCGGACCCCACAGATACGCAGTATTTT
.,TRBJ2-2,.,TRBV20-1,CSARAGQTNTGELFF,TGCAGTGCTAGAGCCGGACAGACGAATACCGGGGAGCTGTTTTTT
.,TRBJ2-3,.,TRBV10-3,CATRADEAGSTDTQYF,TGTGCCACCCGGGCTGATGAAGCCGGTTCCACAGATACGCAGTATTTT
.,TRBJ2-3,.,TRBV7-3,CASSLDSTVTDTQYF,TGTGCCAGCAGCTTAGACTCGACAGTTACAGATACGCAGTATTTT
TRBD1,TRBJ1-2,.,TRBV5-1,CASSLEGAGVHGYTF,TGCGCCAGCAGCTTGGAGGGGGCAGGGGTCCATGGCTACACCTTC
.,TRBJ2-5,.,TRBV20-1,CSASWITQETQYF,TGCAGTGCTAGCTGGATAACTCAAGAGACCCAGTACTTC
TRBD1,TRBJ2-3,.,TRBV27,CASSLRTGGDRTDTQYF,TGTGCCAGCAGTTTAAGGACAGGGGGCGATCGCACAGATACGCAGTATTTT
TRBD1,TRBJ2-5,.,TRBV4-3,CASSQGQATQETQYF,TGCGCCAGCAGCCAGGGACAGGCCACACAAGAGACCCAGTACTTC
.,TRBJ1-6,few,TRBV9,CASSRTLESSYNSPLHF,TGTGCCAGCAGCCGGACCCTTGAGAGCTCCTATAATTCACCCCTCCACTTT
.,TRBJ1-4,.,TRBV6-6,CASGEATNEKLFF,TGTGCCAGCGGGGAAGCAACTAATGAAAAACTGTTTTTT
.,TRBJ2-3,.,TRBV20-1,CSVLTGHTDTQYF,TGCAGTGTCCTGACGGGCCACACAGATACGCAGTATTTT
TRBD1,TRBJ1-6,.,TRBV5-1,CASSPRQGSGYNSPLHF,TGCGCCAGTAGCCCACGACAGGGGAGTGGATATAATTCACCCCTCCACTTT
TRBD1,TRBJ1-6,.,TRBV20-1,CSATLGQVYSPLHF,TGCAGTGCTACTCTGGGACAGGTCTACTCACCCCTCCACTTT
TRBD2,TRBJ2-1,.,TRBV2,CASSPPAGGFNEQFF,TGTGCCAGCTCGCCTCCAGCGGGGGGGTTTAATGAGCAGTTCTTC
TRBD1,TRBJ2-1,.,TRBV7-2,CASSRTLGQNNEQFF,TGTGCCAGCAGCCGTACCCTGGGACAGAACAATGAGCAGTTCTTC
TRBD2,TRBJ2-1,.,TRBV28,CASAQTSGNNEQFF,TGTGCCAGCGCCCAGACTAGCGGAAACAATGAGCAGTTCTTC
TRBD2,TRBJ2-1,few,TRBV12-3/TRBV12-4,CASRPGLAGVGEQFF,TGTGCCAGCAGGCCGGGACTAGCGGGGGTAGGGGAGCAGTTCTTC
.,TRBJ2-5,.,TRBV11-2,CASSFRVGGPPRQETQYF,TGTGCCAGCAGCTTTAGGGTTGGCGGCCCACCGAGACAAGAGACCCAGTACTTC
.,TRBJ1-5,once,TRBV28,CASSLTGSSQPQHF,TGTGCCAGCAGTTTAACAGGGTCGTCTCAGCCCCAGCATTTT
.,TRBJ2-5,.,TRBV7-2,CASSPQEETQYF,TGTGCCAGCAGCCCTCAGGAAGAGACCCAGTACTTC
.,TRBJ2-3,.,TRBV24-1,CATSGERASDTQYF,TGTGCCACCAGTGGGGAACGGGCGTCGGATACGCAGTATTTT
.,TRBJ2-7,.,TRBV20-1,CSASSSADSFSYEQYF,TGCAGTGCTAGCTCCTCCGCGGACAGCTTCTCCTACGAGCAGTACTTC
.,TRBJ2-7,many,TRBV6-2/TRBV6-3,CASSADFSYEQYF,TGTGCCAGCAGTGCGGACTTTAGCTACGAGCAGTACTTC
.,TRBJ2-3,.,TRBV7-2,CASSVDGRADTDTQYF,TGTGCCAGCAGCGTGGACGGCAGGGCCGACACAGATACGCAGTATTTT
TRBD2,TRBJ2-1,.,TRBV20-1,CSARVSGGMLSYNEQFF,TGCAGTGCTAGAGTTAGCGGGGGGATGTTATCCTACAATGAGCAGTTCTTC
.,TRBJ2-1,.,TRBV10-3,CAISQGGDEQFF,TGTGCCATCAGTCAGGGGGGCGATGAGCAGTTCTTC